This TCR beta chain originates from a study of CD8+CD57+ T cells in acquired aplastic anemia. Study context: Sorted CD4+ and CD8+ cells yielded DNA averaging about 3.2 ug. Study results and caveats: The study identified under 30 CD8+ CDR3 sequences shared by patients and controls.

The authors sequenced patients whose flow cytometry had shown CD8+CD57+ cell expansion. For CDR3 and TCR beta VDJ profiling, genomic DNA was the template used. TCRdb analysed the reads with MiXCR anew, one entry per CDR3 protein. Of roughly 250,000 distinct CDR3 sequences listed, 82% were seen once; the top ten hold roughly two fifths. With regard to this clonotype: Antigen: not known.

Input material: sorted CD4+, CD8+, or CD8+CD57+ T cells (not recorded which) from PBMCs. This clonotype was sampled from a human donor with aplastic anemia.

CDR3 sequence: CASRIAANPVTQYF. Written as DNA, the CDR3 is TGTGCCAGCAGAATAGCGGCAAACCCCGTTACGCAGTATTTT. This chain connects TRBV7-3 to TRBJ2-3, with D maybe TRBD2 (6 bases). The length of the CDR3 is 14 residues. The V gene lost 6 bases and the J gene lost 8 bases, with 18 bases spanning the gap. CDR1 and CDR2 from the germline V gene are SGHTA and FQGTGA. The full variable domain, rest sourced from reference TRBV7-3 and TRBJ2-3, is GAGVSQTPSNKVTEKGKYVELRCDPISGHTALYWYRQSLGQGPEFLIYFQGTGAADDSGLPNDRFFAVRPEGSVSTLKIQRTERGDSAVYLCASRIAANPVTQYFGPGTRLTVL.